The source of this T cell receptor beta chain is a study of blood T cell repertoires in COVID-19. Study information: PBMCs, B-cell-depleted T cells, or T cells were the source of the cDNA or gDNA that made up the material.

The trim removed 4 bases at V and 3 bases at J, leaving 2 bases unmatched. The CDR3 is made up of 14 amino acids. Germline lookup yields CDR1 KGHDR and CDR2 SFDVKD. Produced via immunoSEQ multiplex PCR; TCRdb's table is partial and in-frame only. The sample has around 620,000 clones, about 87% seen once. The genes are TRBV24-1 and TRBJ2-7, with TRBD1 matching over 10 bases. This receptor was obtained from a woman aged 18-29 years with acute or convalescent COVID-19. The sequencing sample was made of peripheral blood. The CDR3 region has the DNA TGTGCCACCAGTGAGGGGACAGGGGTCTACGAGCAGTACTTC. Encoded protein: CATSEGTGVYEQYF.